This TCR beta chain was retrieved from a study of blood T cell repertoires in COVID-19. This clone was recorded once. Only in-frame clones appear in the TCRdb table, and some are missing; sequencing was by immunoSEQ multiplex PCR. In the table there are some 220,000 clones, nearly 95% of which are singletons. Input material: peripheral blood. This TCR derives from a man in his thirties or forties with COVID-19, enrolled during active disease.

The CDR3 nucleotides are TGTGCCAGCAGCTTAGTTGCAGGGCCGAACACTGAAGCTTTCTTT. Protein sequence: CASSLVAGPNTEAFF. J is TRBJ1-1 and V is TRBV7-9, with D possibly matching TRBD1 (5 bases). The germline V gene encodes CDR1 SEHNR and CDR2 FQNEAQ (reference sequence). The CDR3 contains 15 residues. Trimming removed 1 base at V and 1 base at J, with 10 bases between.